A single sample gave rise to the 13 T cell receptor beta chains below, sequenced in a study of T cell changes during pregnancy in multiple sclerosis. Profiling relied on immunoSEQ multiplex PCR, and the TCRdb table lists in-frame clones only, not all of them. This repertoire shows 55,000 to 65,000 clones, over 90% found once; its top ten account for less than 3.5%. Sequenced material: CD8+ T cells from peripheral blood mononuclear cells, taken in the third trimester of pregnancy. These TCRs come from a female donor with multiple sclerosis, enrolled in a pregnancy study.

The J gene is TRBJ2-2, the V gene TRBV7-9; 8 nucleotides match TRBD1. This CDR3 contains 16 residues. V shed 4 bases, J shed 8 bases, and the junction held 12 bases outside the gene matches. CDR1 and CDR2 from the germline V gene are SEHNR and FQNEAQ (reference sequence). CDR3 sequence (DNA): TGTGCCAGCAGCTCCCCCGTGGACAGGGATAGGGGGGAGCTGTTTTTT. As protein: CASSSPVDRDRGELFF.

CDR3: CASSPGLGIADEQYF. CDR3 bases: TGTGCCAGCAGTCCGGGTTTGGGTATCGCCGACGAGCAGTACTTC. The V and J genes are TRBV27 and TRBJ2-7; D ambiguous. With 5 bases removed from V and 5 bases from J, the gap between germline ends came to 19 bases. Germline loops: CDR1 MNHEY, CDR2 SMNVEV (reference sequence). The CDR3 covers 15 residues.

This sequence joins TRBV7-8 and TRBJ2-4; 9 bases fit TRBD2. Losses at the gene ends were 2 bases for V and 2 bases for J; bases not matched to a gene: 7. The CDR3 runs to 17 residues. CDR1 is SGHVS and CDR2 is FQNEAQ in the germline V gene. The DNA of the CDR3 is TGTGCCAGCAGCTTACTTGGCGGGAGGGCCACCAAAAACATTCAGTACTTC. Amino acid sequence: CASSLLGGRATKNIQYF.

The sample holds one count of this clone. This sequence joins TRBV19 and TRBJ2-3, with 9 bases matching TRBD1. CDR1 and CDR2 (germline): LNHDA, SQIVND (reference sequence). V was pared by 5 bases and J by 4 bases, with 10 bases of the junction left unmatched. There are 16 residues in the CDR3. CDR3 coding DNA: TGTGCCAGTAGTCCAACTACAGGGGGCAACGCAGATACGCAGTATTTT. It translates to CASSPTTGGNADTQYF. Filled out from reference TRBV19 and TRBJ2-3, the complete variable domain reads DGGITQSPKYLFRKEGQNVTLSCEQNLNHDAMYWYRQDPGQGLRLIYYSQIVNDFQKGDIAEGYSVSREKKESFPLTVTSAQKNPTAFYLCASSPTTGGNADTQYFGPGTRLTVL.

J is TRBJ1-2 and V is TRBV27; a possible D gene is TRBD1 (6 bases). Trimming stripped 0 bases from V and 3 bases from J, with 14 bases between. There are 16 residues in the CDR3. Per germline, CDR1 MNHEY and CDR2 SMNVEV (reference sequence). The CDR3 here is CASSLSRSGGYYGYTF. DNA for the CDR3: TGTGCCAGCAGTTTATCTCGCTCGGGGGGCTACTATGGCTACACCTTC.

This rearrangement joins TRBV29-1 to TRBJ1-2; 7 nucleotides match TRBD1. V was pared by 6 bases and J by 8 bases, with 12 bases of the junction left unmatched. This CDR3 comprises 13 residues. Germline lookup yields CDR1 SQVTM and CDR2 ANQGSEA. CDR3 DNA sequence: TGCAGCGTAGGACTCACAGGGGCAGAGGGCTACACCTTC. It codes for CSVGLTGAEGYTF.

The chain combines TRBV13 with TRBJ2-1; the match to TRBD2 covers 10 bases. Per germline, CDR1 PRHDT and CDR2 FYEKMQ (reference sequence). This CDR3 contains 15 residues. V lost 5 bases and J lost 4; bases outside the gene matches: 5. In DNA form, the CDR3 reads TGTGCCAGCAGCCCGGGAGCGGGAGGGTACAATGAGCAGTTCTTC. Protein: CASSPGAGGYNEQFF.

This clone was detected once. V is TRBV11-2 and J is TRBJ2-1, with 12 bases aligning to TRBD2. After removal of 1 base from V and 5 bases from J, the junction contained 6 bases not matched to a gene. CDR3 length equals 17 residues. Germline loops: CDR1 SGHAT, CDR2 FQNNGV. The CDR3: CASSLARTSGDHNEQFF. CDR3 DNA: TGTGCCAGCAGCTTAGCCCGGACTAGCGGGGATCACAATGAGCAGTTCTTC.

CDR3 coding DNA: TGTGCCAGTAGTTTTACGGGTAGTACTGAAGCTTTCTTT. This codes for CASSFTGSTEAFF. The V and J genes are TRBV19 and TRBJ1-1; D gene unclear. V was cut by 5 bases and J by 5 bases, with 12 bases left in between. Germline CDR1 is LNHDA and CDR2 is SQIVND (reference sequence). The CDR3 is 13 amino acids.

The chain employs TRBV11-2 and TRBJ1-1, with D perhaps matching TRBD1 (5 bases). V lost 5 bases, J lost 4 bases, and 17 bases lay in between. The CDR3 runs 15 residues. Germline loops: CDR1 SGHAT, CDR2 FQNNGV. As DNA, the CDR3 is TGTGCCAGCAGCAATACAGGTTCAGGTGTCACTGAAGCTTTCTTT. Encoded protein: CASSNTGSGVTEAFF.

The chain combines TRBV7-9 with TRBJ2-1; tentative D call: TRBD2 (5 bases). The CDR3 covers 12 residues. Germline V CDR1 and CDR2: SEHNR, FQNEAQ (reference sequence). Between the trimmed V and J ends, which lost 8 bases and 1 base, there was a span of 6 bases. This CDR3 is CASGSSYNEQFF. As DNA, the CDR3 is TGTGCCAGCGGGAGTTCCTACAATGAGCAGTTCTTC. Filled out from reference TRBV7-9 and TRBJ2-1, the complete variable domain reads DTGVSQNPRHKITKRGQNVTFRCDPISEHNRLYWYRQTLGQGPEFLTYFQNEAQLEKSRLLSDRFSAERPKGSFSTLEIQRTEQGDSAMYLCASGSSYNEQFFGPGTRLTVL.

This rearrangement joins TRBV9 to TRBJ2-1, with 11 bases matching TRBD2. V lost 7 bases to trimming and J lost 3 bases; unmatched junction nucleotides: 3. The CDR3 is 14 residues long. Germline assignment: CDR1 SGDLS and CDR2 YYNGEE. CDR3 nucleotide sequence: TGTGCCAGCTCTACTAGCGGGAGCTACAATGAGCAGTTCTTC. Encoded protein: CASSTSGSYNEQFF.

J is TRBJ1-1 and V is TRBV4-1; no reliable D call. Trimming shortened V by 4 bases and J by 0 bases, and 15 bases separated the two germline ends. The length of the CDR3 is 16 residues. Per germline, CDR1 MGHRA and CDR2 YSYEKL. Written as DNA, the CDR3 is TGCGCCAGCAGCCCCTTCGGAACAGACATGAACACTGAAGCTTTCTTT. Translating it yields CASSPFGTDMNTEAFF.